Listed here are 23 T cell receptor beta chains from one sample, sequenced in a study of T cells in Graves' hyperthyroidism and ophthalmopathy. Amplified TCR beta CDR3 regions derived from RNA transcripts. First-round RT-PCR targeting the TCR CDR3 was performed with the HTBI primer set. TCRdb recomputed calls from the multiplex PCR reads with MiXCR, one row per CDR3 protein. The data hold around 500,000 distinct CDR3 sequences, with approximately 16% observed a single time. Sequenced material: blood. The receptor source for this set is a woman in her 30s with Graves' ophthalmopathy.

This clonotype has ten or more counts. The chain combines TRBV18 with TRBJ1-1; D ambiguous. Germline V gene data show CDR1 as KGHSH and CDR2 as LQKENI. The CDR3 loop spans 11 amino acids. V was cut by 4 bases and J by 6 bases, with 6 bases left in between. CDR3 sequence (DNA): TGTGCCAGCTCACAACGACCTGAAGCTTTCTTT. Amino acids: CASSQRPEAFF.

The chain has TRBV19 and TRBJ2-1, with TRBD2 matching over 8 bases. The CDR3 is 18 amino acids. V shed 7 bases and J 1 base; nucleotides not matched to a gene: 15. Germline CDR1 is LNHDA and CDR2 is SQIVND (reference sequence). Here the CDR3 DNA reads TGTGCCAGTATCGGGACTAGTTCTGGCCTCCAGTCCTACAATGAGCAGTTCTTC. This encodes CASIGTSSGLQSYNEQFF.

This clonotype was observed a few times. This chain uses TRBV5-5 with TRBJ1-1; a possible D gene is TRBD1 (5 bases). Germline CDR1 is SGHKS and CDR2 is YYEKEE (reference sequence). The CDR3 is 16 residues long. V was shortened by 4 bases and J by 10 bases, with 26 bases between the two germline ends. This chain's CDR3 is CASSPEGTPIGFGAFF. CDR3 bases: TGTGCCAGCAGCCCGGAGGGGACCCCTATCGGTTTCGGAGCTTTCTTT.

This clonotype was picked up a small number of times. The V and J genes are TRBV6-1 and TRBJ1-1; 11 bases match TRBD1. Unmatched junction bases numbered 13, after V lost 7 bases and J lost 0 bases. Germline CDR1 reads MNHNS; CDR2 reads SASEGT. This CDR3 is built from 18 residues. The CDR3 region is CASTTLSGTGGMNTEAFF. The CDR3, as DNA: TGTGCCAGCACTACCCTCTCCGGGACAGGGGGGATGAACACTGAAGCTTTCTTT.

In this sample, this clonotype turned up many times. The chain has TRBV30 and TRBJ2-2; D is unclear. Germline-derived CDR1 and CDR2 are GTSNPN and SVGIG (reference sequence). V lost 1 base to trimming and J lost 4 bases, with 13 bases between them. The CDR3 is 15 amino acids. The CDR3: CAWSAPFLTTGELFF. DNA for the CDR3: TGTGCCTGGAGTGCTCCATTCTTGACCACCGGGGAGCTGTTTTTT.

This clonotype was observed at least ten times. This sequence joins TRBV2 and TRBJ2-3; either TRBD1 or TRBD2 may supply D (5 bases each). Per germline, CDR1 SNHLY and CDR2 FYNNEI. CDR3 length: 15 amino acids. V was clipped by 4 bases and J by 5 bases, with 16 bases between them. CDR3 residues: CASSGGPPAGDTQYF. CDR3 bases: TGTGCCAGCAGTGGGGGACCCCCAGCTGGAGATACGCAGTATTTT.

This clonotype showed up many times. DNA for the CDR3: TGCAGTGCTACCTTTGCGTCCTCCTACAATGAGCAGTTCTTC. It translates to CSATFASSYNEQFF. The chain couples TRBV20-1 to TRBJ2-1; D unclear. Looked up from germline, CDR1 is DFQATT and CDR2 is SNEGSKA (reference sequence). V was shortened by 4 bases and J by 0 bases, with 10 bases between the two germline ends. CDR3 length equals 14 residues.

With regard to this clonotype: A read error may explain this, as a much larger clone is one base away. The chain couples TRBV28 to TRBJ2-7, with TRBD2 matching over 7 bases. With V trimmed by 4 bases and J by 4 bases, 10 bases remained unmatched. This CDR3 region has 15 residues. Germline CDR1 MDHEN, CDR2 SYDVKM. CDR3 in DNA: TGTGCCAGCAGTTCGGTAGTGGCGGGAGCTTACGAGCAGTACTTC. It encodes CASSSVVAGAYEQYF.

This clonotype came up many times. The CDR3 spells CSVEDLTSGITDTQYF. CDR3 coding DNA: TGCAGCGTTGAAGATCTGACTAGCGGGATAACAGATACGCAGTATTTT. The chain combines TRBV29-1 with TRBJ2-3, with 11 nucleotides matching TRBD2. CDR1 is SQVTM and CDR2 is ANQGSEA in the germline V gene. J gave up 3 bases and V 0 bases, and 5 bases lay outside the gene matches. The CDR3 is made up of 16 amino acids.

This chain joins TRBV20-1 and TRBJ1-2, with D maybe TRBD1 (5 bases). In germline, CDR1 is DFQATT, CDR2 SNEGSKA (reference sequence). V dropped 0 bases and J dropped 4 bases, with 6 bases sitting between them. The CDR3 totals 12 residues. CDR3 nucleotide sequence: TGCAGTGCTAGAGAAGGGGTCTATGGCTACACCTTC. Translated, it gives CSAREGVYGYTF.

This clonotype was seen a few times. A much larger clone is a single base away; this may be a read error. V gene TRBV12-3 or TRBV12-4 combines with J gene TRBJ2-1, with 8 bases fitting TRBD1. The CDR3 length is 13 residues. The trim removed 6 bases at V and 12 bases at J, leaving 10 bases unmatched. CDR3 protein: CASSWTGKGGQFF. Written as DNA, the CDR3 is TGTGCCAGCAGCTGGACAGGGAAGGGTGGGCAGTTCTTC.

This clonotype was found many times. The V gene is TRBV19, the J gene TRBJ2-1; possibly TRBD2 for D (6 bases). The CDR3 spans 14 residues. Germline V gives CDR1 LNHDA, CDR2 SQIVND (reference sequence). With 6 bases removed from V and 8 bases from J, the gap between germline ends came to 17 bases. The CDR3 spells CASRDAGYSHEQFF. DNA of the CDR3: TGTGCCAGTAGGGACGCGGGATATTCCCATGAGCAGTTCTTC.

DNA for the CDR3: TGCAGCGTTGAAGATAGGGGACAGGGGGGTTTCGGCACTGAAGCTTTCTTT. This translates into CSVEDRGQGGFGTEAFF. The gene calls are TRBV29-1 and TRBJ1-1; 11 bases match TRBD1. After removal of 0 bases from V and 4 bases from J, the junction contained 10 bases not matched to a gene. This CDR3 is 17 amino acids long. Per germline, CDR1 SQVTM and CDR2 ANQGSEA.

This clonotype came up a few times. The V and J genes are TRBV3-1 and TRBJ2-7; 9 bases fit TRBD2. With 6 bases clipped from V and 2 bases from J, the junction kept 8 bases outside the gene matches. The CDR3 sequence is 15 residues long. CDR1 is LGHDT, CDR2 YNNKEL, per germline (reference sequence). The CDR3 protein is CASSPKTSGAYEQYF. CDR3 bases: TGTGCCAGCAGTCCAAAGACTAGCGGTGCCTACGAGCAGTACTTC.

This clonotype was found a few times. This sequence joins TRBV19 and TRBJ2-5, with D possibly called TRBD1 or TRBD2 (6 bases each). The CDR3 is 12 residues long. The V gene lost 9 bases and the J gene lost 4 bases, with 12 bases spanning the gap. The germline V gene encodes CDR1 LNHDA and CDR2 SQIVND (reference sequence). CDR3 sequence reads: CASNEGGETQYF. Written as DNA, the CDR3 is TGTGCCAGCAATGAGGGGGGAGAGACCCAGTACTTC.

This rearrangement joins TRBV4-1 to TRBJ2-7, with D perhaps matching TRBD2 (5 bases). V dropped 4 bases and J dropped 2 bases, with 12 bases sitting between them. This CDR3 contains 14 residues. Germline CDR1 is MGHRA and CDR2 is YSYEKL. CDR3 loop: CASSPELLAYEQYF. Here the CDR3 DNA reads TGCGCCAGCAGCCCCGAATTACTAGCCTACGAGCAGTACTTC.

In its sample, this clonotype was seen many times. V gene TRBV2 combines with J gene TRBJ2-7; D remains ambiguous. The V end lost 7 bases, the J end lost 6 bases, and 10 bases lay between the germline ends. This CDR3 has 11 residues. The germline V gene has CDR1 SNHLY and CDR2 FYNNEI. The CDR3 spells CASNRVGEQYF. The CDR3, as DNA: TGTGCCAGCAACCGGGTTGGCGAGCAGTACTTC.

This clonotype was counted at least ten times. CDR3: CASSLAPSGNTGELFF. CDR3 nucleotides: TGCGCCAGCAGCTTGGCCCCTAGCGGAAACACCGGGGAGCTGTTTTTT. The gene calls are TRBV5-1 and TRBJ2-2; TRBD2 aligns across 7 bases. The CDR3 runs 16 residues. V shed 0 bases, J shed 2 bases, and the junction held 4 bases outside the gene matches. From germline, CDR1 is SGHRS and CDR2 YFSETQ.

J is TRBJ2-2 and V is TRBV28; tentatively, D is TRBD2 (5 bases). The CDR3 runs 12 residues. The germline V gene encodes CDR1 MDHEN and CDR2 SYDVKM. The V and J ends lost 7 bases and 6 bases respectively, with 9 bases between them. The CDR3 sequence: CASTSSPGELFF. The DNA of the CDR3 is TGTGCCAGCACTAGCAGCCCCGGGGAGCTGTTTTTT.

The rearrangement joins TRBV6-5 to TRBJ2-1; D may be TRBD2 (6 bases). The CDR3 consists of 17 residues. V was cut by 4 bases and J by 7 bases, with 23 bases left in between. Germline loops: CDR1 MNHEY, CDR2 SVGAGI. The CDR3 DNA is TGTGCCAGCAGTTTGGGAGGCATCAGTAGGTCGGTAAATGAGCAGTTCTTC. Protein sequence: CASSLGGISRSVNEQFF.

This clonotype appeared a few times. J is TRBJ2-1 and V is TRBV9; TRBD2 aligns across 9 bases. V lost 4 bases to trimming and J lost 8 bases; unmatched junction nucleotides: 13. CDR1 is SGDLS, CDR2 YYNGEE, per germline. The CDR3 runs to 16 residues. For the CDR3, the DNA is TGTGCCAGCAGCCCCCGACAGGTAGCGGGAGAGGATGAGCAGTTCTTC. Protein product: CASSPRQVAGEDEQFF.

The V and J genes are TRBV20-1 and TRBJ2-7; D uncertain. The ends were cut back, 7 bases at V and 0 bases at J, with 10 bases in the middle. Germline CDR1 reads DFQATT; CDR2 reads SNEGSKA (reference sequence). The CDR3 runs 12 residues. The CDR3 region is CSVPVHSYEQYF. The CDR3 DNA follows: TGCAGTGTCCCGGTACACTCCTACGAGCAGTACTTC.

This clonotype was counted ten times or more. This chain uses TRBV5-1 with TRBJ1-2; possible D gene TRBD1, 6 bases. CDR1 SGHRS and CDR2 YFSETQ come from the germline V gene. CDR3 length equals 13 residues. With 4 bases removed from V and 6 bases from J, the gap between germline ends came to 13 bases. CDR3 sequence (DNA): TGCGCCAGCAGCCCGGGACACCAAGATGGCTACACCTTC. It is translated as CASSPGHQDGYTF.